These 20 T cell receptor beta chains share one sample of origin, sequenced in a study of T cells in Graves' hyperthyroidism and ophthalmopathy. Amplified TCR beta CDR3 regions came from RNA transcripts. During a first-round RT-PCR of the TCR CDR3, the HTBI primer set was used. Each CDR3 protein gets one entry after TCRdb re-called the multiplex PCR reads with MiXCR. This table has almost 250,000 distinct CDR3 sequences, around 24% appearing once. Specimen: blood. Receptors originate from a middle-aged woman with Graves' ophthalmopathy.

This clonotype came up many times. CDR3 nucleotide sequence: TGTGCCAGCAGCTTGGAGTCCTACGGAGGCTCCCGAAAACTGTTTTTT. It is translated as CASSLESYGGSRKLFF. The V and J genes are TRBV5-6 and TRBJ1-4; D remains unclear. The CDR3 has 16 residues. CDR1 and CDR2 (germline): SGHDT, YYEEEE. With 0 bases removed from V and 10 bases from J, the gap between germline ends came to 19 bases.

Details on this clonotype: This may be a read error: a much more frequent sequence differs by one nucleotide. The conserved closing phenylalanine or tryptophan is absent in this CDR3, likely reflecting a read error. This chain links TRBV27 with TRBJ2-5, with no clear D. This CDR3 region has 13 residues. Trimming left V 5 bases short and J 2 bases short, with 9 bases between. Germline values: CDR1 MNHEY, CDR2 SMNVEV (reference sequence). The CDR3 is CASSNEQQETQYL. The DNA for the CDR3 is TGTGCCAGCAGTAACGAGCAGCAAGAGACCCAGTACCTC.

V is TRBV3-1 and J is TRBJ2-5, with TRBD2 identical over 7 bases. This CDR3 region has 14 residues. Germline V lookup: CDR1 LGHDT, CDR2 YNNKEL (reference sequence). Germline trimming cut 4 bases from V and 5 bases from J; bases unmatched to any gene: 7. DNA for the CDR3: TGTGCCAGCAGCCCTGGGGGGGTGAGGGAGACCCAGTACTTC. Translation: CASSPGGVRETQYF.

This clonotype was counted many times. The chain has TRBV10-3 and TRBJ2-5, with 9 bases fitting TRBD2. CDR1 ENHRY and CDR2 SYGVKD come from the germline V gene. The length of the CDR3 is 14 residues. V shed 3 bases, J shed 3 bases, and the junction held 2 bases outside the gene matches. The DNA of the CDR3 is TGTGCCATCAGTGATCCTAGCGGGGAAGAGACCCAGTACTTC. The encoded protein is CAISDPSGEETQYF.

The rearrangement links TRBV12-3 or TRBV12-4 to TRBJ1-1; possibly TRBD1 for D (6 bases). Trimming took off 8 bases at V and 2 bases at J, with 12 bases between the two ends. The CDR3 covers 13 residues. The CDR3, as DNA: TGTGCCAGCGGACGACAGGCCAACACTGAAGCTTTCTTT. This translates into CASGRQANTEAFF.

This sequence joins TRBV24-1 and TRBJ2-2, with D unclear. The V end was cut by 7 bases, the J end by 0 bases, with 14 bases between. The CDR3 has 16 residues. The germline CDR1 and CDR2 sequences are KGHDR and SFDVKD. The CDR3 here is CATSGPLPSNTGELFF. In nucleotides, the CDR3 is TGTGCCACCAGCGGGCCCCTACCGTCGAACACCGGGGAGCTGTTTTTT.

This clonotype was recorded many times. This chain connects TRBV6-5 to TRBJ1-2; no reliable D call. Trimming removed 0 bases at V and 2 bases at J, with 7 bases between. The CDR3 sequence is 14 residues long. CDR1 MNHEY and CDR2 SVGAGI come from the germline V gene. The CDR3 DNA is TGTGCCAGCAGTTACTCGGCAGGCAACTATGGCTACACCTTC. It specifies CASSYSAGNYGYTF.

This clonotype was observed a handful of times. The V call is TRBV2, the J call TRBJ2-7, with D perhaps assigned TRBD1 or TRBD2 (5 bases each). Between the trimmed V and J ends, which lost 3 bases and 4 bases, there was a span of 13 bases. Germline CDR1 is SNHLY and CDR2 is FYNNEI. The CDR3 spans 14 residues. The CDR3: CASSDMGPLYEQYF. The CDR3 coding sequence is TGTGCCAGCAGTGATATGGGACCCCTGTACGAGCAGTACTTC.

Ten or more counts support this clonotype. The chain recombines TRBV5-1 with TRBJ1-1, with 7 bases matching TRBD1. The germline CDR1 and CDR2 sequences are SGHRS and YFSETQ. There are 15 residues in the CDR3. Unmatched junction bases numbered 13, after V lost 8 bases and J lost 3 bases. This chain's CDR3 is CASRNWDSLYTEAFF. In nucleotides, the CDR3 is TGCGCCAGTAGAAATTGGGACAGCCTGTACACTGAAGCTTTCTTT.

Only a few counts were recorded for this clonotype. This CDR3 is CATSRVTLGGRKIEAFF. The CDR3 coding sequence is TGTGCCACCAGCAGAGTAACTCTTGGGGGGCGCAAAATTGAAGCTTTCTTT. The rearrangement joins TRBV15 to TRBJ1-1; a weak D match, TRBD1 (6 bases). The CDR3 runs to 17 residues. Germline CDR1 is LNHNV and CDR2 is YYDKDF (reference sequence). Deletions cut 1 base from V and 7 bases from J, with 22 bases between.

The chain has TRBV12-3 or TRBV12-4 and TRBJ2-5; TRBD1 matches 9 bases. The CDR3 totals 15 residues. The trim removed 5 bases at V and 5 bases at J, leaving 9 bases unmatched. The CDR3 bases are TGTGCCAGCAGTCAAGACTCGACAGGGGGGGAGACCCAGTACTTC. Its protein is CASSQDSTGGETQYF.

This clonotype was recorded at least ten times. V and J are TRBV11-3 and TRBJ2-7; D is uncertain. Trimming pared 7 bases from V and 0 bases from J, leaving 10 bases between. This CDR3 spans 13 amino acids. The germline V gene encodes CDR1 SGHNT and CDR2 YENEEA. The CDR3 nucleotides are TGTGCCAGCAACCCTTGGGGCTCCTACGAGCAGTACTTC. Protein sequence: CASNPWGSYEQYF.

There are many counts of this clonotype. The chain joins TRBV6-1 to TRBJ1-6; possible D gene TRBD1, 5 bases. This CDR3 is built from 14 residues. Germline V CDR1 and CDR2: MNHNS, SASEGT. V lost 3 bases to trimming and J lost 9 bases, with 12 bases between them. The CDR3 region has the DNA TGTGCCAGCAGTGAGGGACGTCCTTTTTCACCCCTCCACTTT. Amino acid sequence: CASSEGRPFSPLHF.

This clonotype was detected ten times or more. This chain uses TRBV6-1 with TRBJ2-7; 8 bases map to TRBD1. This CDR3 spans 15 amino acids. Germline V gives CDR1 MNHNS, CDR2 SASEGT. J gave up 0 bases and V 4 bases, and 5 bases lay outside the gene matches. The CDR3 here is CASSVGQASSYEQYF. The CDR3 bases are TGTGCCAGCAGTGTGGGACAGGCGAGCTCCTACGAGCAGTACTTC.

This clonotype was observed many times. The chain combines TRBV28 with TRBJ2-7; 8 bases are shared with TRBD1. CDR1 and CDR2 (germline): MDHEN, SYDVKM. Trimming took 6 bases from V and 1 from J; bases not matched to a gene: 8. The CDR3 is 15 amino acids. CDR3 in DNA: TGTGCCAGCAGCCCGGACAGGGCGAAATCCTACGAGCAGTACTTC. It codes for CASSPDRAKSYEQYF.

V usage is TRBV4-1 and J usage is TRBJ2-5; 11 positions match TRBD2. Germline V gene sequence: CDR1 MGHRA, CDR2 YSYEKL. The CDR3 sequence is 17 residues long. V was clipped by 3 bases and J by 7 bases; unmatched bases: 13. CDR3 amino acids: CASSQGPELAGVRTQYF. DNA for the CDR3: TGCGCCAGCAGCCAGGGTCCTGAACTAGCGGGAGTTCGGACCCAGTACTTC.

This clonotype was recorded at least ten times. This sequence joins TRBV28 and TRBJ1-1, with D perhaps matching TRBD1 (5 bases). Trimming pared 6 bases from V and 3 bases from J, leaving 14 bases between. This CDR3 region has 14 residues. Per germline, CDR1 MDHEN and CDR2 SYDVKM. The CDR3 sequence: CASSPTGLYTEAFF. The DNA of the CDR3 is TGTGCCAGCAGCCCTACAGGTTTGTACACTGAAGCTTTCTTT.

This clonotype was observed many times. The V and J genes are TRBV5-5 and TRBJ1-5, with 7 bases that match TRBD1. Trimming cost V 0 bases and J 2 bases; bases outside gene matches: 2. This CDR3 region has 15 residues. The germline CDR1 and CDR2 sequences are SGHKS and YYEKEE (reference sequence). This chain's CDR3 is CASSLGTGRNQPQHF. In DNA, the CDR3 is TGTGCCAGCAGCTTGGGGACAGGTCGCAATCAGCCCCAGCATTTT.

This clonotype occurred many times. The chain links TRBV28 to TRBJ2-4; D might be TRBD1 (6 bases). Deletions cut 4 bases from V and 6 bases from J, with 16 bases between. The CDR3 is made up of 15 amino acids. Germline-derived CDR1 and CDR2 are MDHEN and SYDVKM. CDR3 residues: CASSSLGGGGNIQYF. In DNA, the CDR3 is TGTGCCAGCAGTTCCCTTGGGGGCGGCGGAAACATTCAGTACTTC.

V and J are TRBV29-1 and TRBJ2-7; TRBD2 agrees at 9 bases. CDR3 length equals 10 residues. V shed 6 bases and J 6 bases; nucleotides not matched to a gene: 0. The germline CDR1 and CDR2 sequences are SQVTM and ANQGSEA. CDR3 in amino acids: CSVLAGEQYF. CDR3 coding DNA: TGCAGCGTACTAGCGGGCGAGCAGTACTTC.